Presented here are 21 T cell receptor beta chains from one specimen sequenced in a study of cytomegalovirus exposure and HLA in healthy donors. Amplification used 60 Vbeta primers and 13 Jbeta primers. Assay: immunoSEQ multiplex PCR; the TCRdb copy retains only in-frame clones and omits some. The sample holds roughly 120,000 clones, 78% seen once. The sequencing input was PBMCs. All receptors come from a man in his forties in good health and CMV-seronegative.

The chain links TRBV27 to TRBJ2-1; no clear D gene. This CDR3 is 15 amino acids long. The V and J ends lost 3 bases and 8 bases respectively, with 17 bases between them. Germline CDR1 is MNHEY and CDR2 is SMNVEV (reference sequence). The CDR3 region has the DNA TGTGCCAGCAGTTTTTCGGCAGGTGGGTTTGATGAGCAGTTCTTC. It is translated as CASSFSAGGFDEQFF.

The V and J genes are TRBV7-3 and TRBJ2-5; TRBD1 might be the D (6 bases). This CDR3 is 16 amino acids long. The V gene lost 2 bases and the J gene lost 2 bases, with 15 bases spanning the gap. Germline-derived CDR1 and CDR2 are SGHTA and FQGTGA. The CDR3 nucleotides are TGTGCCAGCAGCTTAGGCGGCAGGGGCGGACAAGAGACCCAGTACTTC. This gives the protein CASSLGGRGGQETQYF.

J is TRBJ1-2 and V is TRBV9; D is undetermined. The CDR3 is 16 amino acids. Germline V gene lookup returns CDR1 SGDLS and CDR2 YYNGEE. Trimming cost V 0 bases and J 4 bases, with 16 bases left between them. The CDR3 DNA sequence: TGTGCCAGCAGCGTAGAGAGGGAAACAGATCGCTATGGCTACACCTTC. It codes for CASSVERETDRYGYTF. The variable domain in full, with the rest retrieved from reference TRBV9 and TRBJ1-2, is DSGVTQTPKHLITATGQRVTLRCSPRSGDLSVYWYQQSLDQGLQFLIQYYNGEERAKGNILERFSAQQFPDLHSELNLSSLELGDSALYFCASSVERETDRYGYTFGSGTRLTVV.

This clone came up once. V gene TRBV29-1 combines with J gene TRBJ1-1; no firm D call. Per germline, CDR1 SQVTM and CDR2 ANQGSEA. The CDR3 has 12 amino acids. With 2 bases removed from V and 4 bases from J, the gap between germline ends came to 8 bases. The CDR3 loop reads CSVEPFGTEAFF. CDR3 sequence (DNA): TGCAGCGTTGAACCCTTCGGCACTGAAGCTTTCTTT.

CDR3 sequence: CASSPQTGGNTGELFF. The CDR3 bases are TGTGCCAGCAGCCCTCAGACAGGGGGGAACACCGGGGAGCTGTTTTTT. The chain recombines TRBV9 with TRBJ2-2, with TRBD1 matching 9 bases. CDR3 length: 16 residues. Germline CDR1 is SGDLS and CDR2 is YYNGEE. The V segment lost 4 bases and the J segment 1 base; nucleotides outside the gene matches: 5. Drawing the rest from reference TRBV9 and TRBJ2-2, the complete variable domain is DSGVTQTPKHLITATGQRVTLRCSPRSGDLSVYWYQQSLDQGLQFLIQYYNGEERAKGNILERFSAQQFPDLHSELNLSSLELGDSALYFCASSPQTGGNTGELFFGEGSRLTVL.

The chain joins TRBV5-1 to TRBJ2-2, with D unclear. Trimming removed 2 bases at V and 3 bases at J, with 5 bases between. The CDR3 loop spans 13 amino acids. In germline, CDR1 is SGHRS, CDR2 YFSETQ. CDR3 sequence (DNA): TGCGCCAGCAGCTTAAGAGACACCGGGGAGCTGTTTTTT. It codes for CASSLRDTGELFF.

This chain joins TRBV27 and TRBJ2-1; 8 nucleotides agree with TRBD2. The CDR3 loop spans 15 amino acids. Germline assignment: CDR1 MNHEY and CDR2 SMNVEV (reference sequence). J lost 7 bases, V lost 5 bases, and 10 bases had no gene match. The CDR3 region is CASSTGASGFNEQFF. CDR3 coding DNA: TGTGCCAGCAGTACCGGGGCTAGCGGGTTTAATGAGCAGTTCTTC.

This sequence joins TRBV7-7 and TRBJ2-2, with 9 positions matching TRBD1. The CDR3 consists of 13 residues. The V segment lost 6 bases and the J segment 6 bases; nucleotides outside the gene matches: 2. Germline V gene sequence: CDR1 SSHAT, CDR2 FNYEAQ (reference sequence). The CDR3 nucleotides read TGTGCCAGCAGTTGGGACAGGGCCGGGGAGCTGTTTTTT. Its translation is CASSWDRAGELFF. Filled out from reference TRBV7-7 and TRBJ2-2, the complete variable domain reads GAGVSQSPRYKVTKRGQDVTLRCDPISSHATLYWYQQALGQGPEFLTYFNYEAQPDKSGLPSDRFSAERPEGSISTLTIQRTEQRDSAMYRCASSWDRAGELFFGEGSRLTVL.

The chain carries TRBV7-9 and TRBJ1-2; D ambiguous. CDR3 length: 16 residues. Per the germline V gene, CDR1 is SEHNR and CDR2 is FQNEAQ (reference sequence). V was trimmed by 3 bases and J by 8 bases, leaving 22 bases between them. CDR3: CASSLAREYLREGYTF. The CDR3 region has the DNA TGTGCCAGCAGCTTGGCGAGGGAGTATTTGAGAGAAGGCTACACCTTC.

V gene TRBV19 combines with J gene TRBJ2-2; 9 positions match TRBD1. The length of the CDR3 is 13 residues. The germline V gene encodes CDR1 LNHDA and CDR2 SQIVND (reference sequence). V shed 5 bases, J shed 13 bases, and the junction held 8 bases outside the gene matches. The CDR3 sequence: CASSLGGDRALFF. The CDR3 DNA reads as TGTGCCAGTAGTTTGGGGGGGGACAGGGCGCTGTTTTTT.

The chain combines TRBV11-1 with TRBJ1-2, with 8 bases fitting TRBD1. The CDR3 contains 15 residues. CDR1 and CDR2 (germline): SGHAT, FQDESV (reference sequence). With V trimmed by 5 bases and J by 4 bases, 9 bases remained unmatched. This CDR3 is CASSPNPTGAYGYTF. In DNA, the CDR3 is TGTGCCAGCAGCCCAAACCCGACAGGGGCCTATGGCTACACCTTC.

The chain recombines TRBV19 with TRBJ2-7; D is perhaps TRBD1 (6 bases). Germline CDR1 reads LNHDA; CDR2 reads SQIVND (reference sequence). With 4 bases removed from V and 1 base from J, the gap between germline ends came to 14 bases. The CDR3 totals 15 residues. CDR3 residues: CASSTQRTVSYEQYF. For the CDR3, the DNA is TGTGCCAGTAGTACCCAACGGACAGTTTCCTACGAGCAGTACTTC.

This clone was observed once. V and J are TRBV7-2 and TRBJ1-2; 12 positions agree with TRBD1. CDR3 length: 18 residues. The ends lost 0 bases at V and 5 bases at J; junction bases unmatched: 10. CDR1 is SGHTA and CDR2 is FQGNSA in the germline V gene. CDR3 loop: CASSLAPGQGAATYGYTF. The CDR3 nucleotides read TGTGCCAGCAGCTTAGCTCCGGGACAGGGGGCCGCAACGTATGGCTACACCTTC. Using reference TRBV7-2 and TRBJ1-2 for the parts outside the CDR3, the full variable domain is GAGVSQSPSNKVTEKGKDVELRCDPISGHTALYWYRQSLGQGLEFLIYFQGNSAPDKSGLPSDRFSAERTGGSVSTLTIQRTQQEDSAVYLCASSLAPGQGAATYGYTFGSGTRLTVV.

The J gene is TRBJ2-5, the V gene TRBV11-2, with 9 bases lining up with TRBD2. V was clipped by 5 bases and J by 1 base; unmatched bases: 14. CDR3 length: 18 residues. Germline loops: CDR1 SGHAT, CDR2 FQNNGV. CDR3 in DNA: TGTGCCAGCAGCCTACCAATGGCGGGGGGGCCAAGCCAAGAGACCCAGTACTTC. It specifies CASSLPMAGGPSQETQYF.

The chain links TRBV5-6 to TRBJ1-2; D gene uncertain. This CDR3 has 14 amino acids. The germline V gene encodes CDR1 SGHDT and CDR2 YYEEEE. Trimming took off 4 bases at V and 4 bases at J, with 14 bases between the two ends. The CDR3 loop is CASSPGGGSYGYTF. CDR3 bases: TGTGCCAGCAGCCCCGGTGGAGGGTCCTATGGCTACACCTTC.

This clone was seen a few times. The chain recombines TRBV30 with TRBJ1-2; 8 bases map to TRBD1. V shed 2 bases and J 4 bases; nucleotides not matched to a gene: 3. The CDR3 is made up of 13 amino acids. In germline, CDR1 is GTSNPN, CDR2 SVGIG (reference sequence). The CDR3 sequence: CAWSRDRPYGYTF. CDR3 in DNA: TGTGCCTGGAGTCGGGACAGGCCCTATGGCTACACCTTC.

V is TRBV29-1 and J is TRBJ2-5; D gene ambiguous. Germline V gene lookup returns CDR1 SQVTM and CDR2 ANQGSEA. This CDR3 is 10 amino acids long. V was pared by 4 bases and J by 5 bases, with 5 bases between. The DNA of the CDR3 is TGCAGCGTTGGTCGGGAGACCCAGTACTTC. Translating gives CSVGRETQYF.

The chain uses TRBV7-2 and TRBJ1-5; TRBD1 matches 7 bases. Germline V gene sequence: CDR1 SGHTA, CDR2 FQGNSA. The CDR3 consists of 16 residues. V dropped 1 base and J dropped 0; count of bases not matched to a gene: 3. The CDR3 loop is CASSLDRGVSNQPQHF. The CDR3 DNA reads TGTGCCAGCAGCTTAGACAGGGGCGTTAGCAATCAGCCCCAGCATTTT.

This clone turned up a few times. The CDR3 sequence is CASSTTSKNEKLFF. The CDR3 DNA sequence: TGTGCCAGCAGTACGACTTCGAAGAATGAAAAACTGTTTTTT. The chain recombines TRBV6-6 with TRBJ1-4; D is ambiguous. The CDR3 extends over 14 amino acids. Germline loops: CDR1 MNHNY, CDR2 SVGAGI (reference sequence). Trimming took 5 bases from V and 5 from J, leaving 12 bases between them.

The V and J genes are TRBV19 and TRBJ1-6; 7 nucleotides agree with TRBD1. After removal of 6 bases from V and 8 bases from J, the junction contained 7 bases not matched to a gene. Germline CDR1 reads LNHDA; CDR2 reads SQIVND (reference sequence). The CDR3 covers 14 residues. The CDR3 bases are TGTGCCAGTAGCCGGTCCGGGACAGATTCACCCCTCCACTTT. Amino acids: CASSRSGTDSPLHF.

The rearrangement joins TRBV6-5 to TRBJ1-4, with TRBD1 as a possible D gene (5 bases). Germline V gene lookup returns CDR1 MNHEY and CDR2 SVGAGI. The CDR3 is made up of 14 amino acids. V shed 7 bases and J shed 6 bases, with 15 bases lying between them. The CDR3 loop is CASTEGAGDEKLFF. As DNA, the CDR3 is TGTGCCAGCACTGAGGGTGCGGGGGATGAAAAACTGTTTTTT.